The clone carrying this T cell receptor beta chain has a handful of counts. Its specificity is not known. This may come from a read error, since a much larger clone is one base off. This entry is derived from a study of CD8+CD57+ T cells in acquired aplastic anemia. Looking at the study overall: On average, sorted CD4+ and CD8+ cells gave 3 to 3.5 ug of DNA. Healthy donors averaged approximately 11 million reads for CD4+ cells. Study-wide results and caveats: In common between the patients and the controls were approximately 28 CD8+ CDR3 sequences. Controls did not differ significantly from patients in CD8+ Simpson's diversity.

Profiling of TCR beta VDJ combinations and CDR3 sequences used genomic DNA as template. TCRdb reprocessed the reads with MiXCR, giving one entry per CDR3 protein. The sample carries about 80,000 distinct CDR3 sequences, under 50% recorded once. The germline V and J ends were trimmed by 5 bases and 4 bases, with 16 bases remaining between them. Per the germline V gene, CDR1 is KGHDR and CDR2 is SFDVKD. CDR3 length: 16 amino acids. Sequenced: sorted CD4+, CD8+, or CD8+CD57+ T cells (not recorded which) from PBMCs. The chain uses TRBV24-1 and TRBJ2-2; D is uncertain. The clonotype comes from a human donor in good health, serving as a control. CDR3: CATSGVGTPTTGELFF. The CDR3 region has the DNA TGTGCCACCAGTGGAGTTGGAACCCCGACCACCGGGGAGCTGTTTTTT.